This T cell receptor beta chain was retrieved from a study of cytomegalovirus exposure and HLA in healthy donors. CDR1 and CDR2 (germline): SEHNR, FQNEAQ (reference sequence). V was trimmed by 0 bases and J by 4 bases, leaving 15 bases between them. CDR3 length: 16 amino acids. Use of 60 Vbeta and 13 Jbeta primers characterized the PCR. Measured with immunoSEQ multiplex PCR; TCRdb has only the in-frame clones, and not every one. The sample lists around 200,000 clones, 82% occurring once. The J gene is TRBJ1-2, the V gene TRBV7-9, with a weak D call TRBD1 (6 bases). The sequence derives from a middle-aged man in good health and CMV-seropositive. Sample: PBMCs. The CDR3, as DNA: TGTGCCAGCAGCTTAGCGGACAGCCCGCGCCTCTATGGCTACACCTTC. Translating it yields CASSLADSPRLYGYTF.